A selection of T cell receptor beta chains follows, all from one sample in a study of T cell changes during pregnancy in multiple sclerosis. The method was immunoSEQ multiplex PCR; TCRdb's version includes in-frame clones alone and lacks a portion of them. In the table there are tens of thousands of clones, about 91% of which are singletons. Here the sequenced sample was peripheral blood, taken before pregnancy. Receptors originate from a female donor with multiple sclerosis, enrolled in a pregnancy study. The CDR3 runs from the conserved cysteine through the conserved F or W. Fields, in order: V gene, clone size, J gene, D gene, CDR3 DNA, CDR3 protein. A D gene is named only where the DNA matches it firmly. Only some rows state a clone size, as once, few, many or a class for expanded clones.

v_call: TRBV25-1
clone_size: NA
j_call: TRBJ1-2
d_call: NA
cdr3_nt: TGTGCCAGCAGTGAATATATCGGACAGATCTATGGCTACACCTTC
cdr3_aa: CASSEYIGQIYGYTF

v_call: TRBV5-1
clone_size: NA
j_call: TRBJ2-1
d_call: TRBD1
cdr3_nt: TGCGCCAGCAGCGGGGGGACAGGGGGTGACAATGAGCAGTTCTTC
cdr3_aa: CASSGGTGGDNEQFF

v_call: TRBV9
clone_size: NA
j_call: TRBJ1-1
d_call: NA
cdr3_nt: TGTGCCAGCAGCGTGCGCCCCCATGAGGGCACTGAAGCTTTCTTT
cdr3_aa: CASSVRPHEGTEAFF

v_call: TRBV7-2
clone_size: NA
j_call: TRBJ2-3
d_call: NA
cdr3_nt: TGTGCCAGCAGCTTAGTGGCAGCTAGGGGTACGCAGTATTTT
cdr3_aa: CASSLVAARGTQYF

v_call: TRBV4-2
clone_size: NA
j_call: TRBJ2-1
d_call: TRBD2
cdr3_nt: TGTGCCAGCAGCCCATTTGTGGGGGGGAGAAATGAGCAGTTCTTC
cdr3_aa: CASSPFVGGRNEQFF

v_call: TRBV6-5
clone_size: NA
j_call: TRBJ1-2
d_call: NA
cdr3_nt: TGTGCCAGCAGTCTCCAGGGTCTCTATGGCTACACCTTC
cdr3_aa: CASSLQGLYGYTF

v_call: TRBV27
clone_size: few
j_call: TRBJ2-1
d_call: NA
cdr3_nt: TGTGCCAGCAGTTTATCGGACGGGGTTGGGGTGGGGCAGTTCTTC
cdr3_aa: CASSLSDGVGVGQFF

v_call: TRBV19
clone_size: NA
j_call: TRBJ2-3
d_call: NA
cdr3_nt: TGTGCCAGTAACCTGGTCGGGGGGCCCAGTACTGATACGCAGTATTTT
cdr3_aa: CASNLVGGPSTDTQYF

v_call: TRBV7-8
clone_size: NA
j_call: TRBJ1-3
d_call: NA
cdr3_nt: TGTGCCAGCAACCAGGGGAGAGTCTCTGGAAACACCATATATTTT
cdr3_aa: CASNQGRVSGNTIYF

v_call: TRBV6-6
clone_size: NA
j_call: TRBJ2-7
d_call: NA
cdr3_nt: TGTGCCAGCAGGACCCGACAGGGAGGTGCCTACGAGCAGTACTTC
cdr3_aa: CASRTRQGGAYEQYF

v_call: TRBV7-3
clone_size: NA
j_call: TRBJ2-7
d_call: NA
cdr3_nt: TGTGCCAGCAGCTTAACTTCAGGGAAGCCCTACGAGCAGTACTTC
cdr3_aa: CASSLTSGKPYEQYF

v_call: TRBV5-1
clone_size: NA
j_call: TRBJ1-3
d_call: NA
cdr3_nt: TGCGCCAGCAGCTCGCCGGGACACGGCAGTTTTAGCTCTGGAAACACCATATATTTT
cdr3_aa: CASSSPGHGSFSSGNTIYF

v_call: TRBV6-1
clone_size: NA
j_call: TRBJ1-2
d_call: TRBD1
cdr3_nt: TGTGCCAGCAGGGACAGGTCTAACTATGGCTACACCTTC
cdr3_aa: CASRDRSNYGYTF

v_call: TRBV4-2
clone_size: NA
j_call: TRBJ1-5
d_call: NA
cdr3_nt: TGTGCCAGCAGCCAAGATCAGTACCAGCCCCAGCATTTT
cdr3_aa: CASSQDQYQPQHF

v_call: TRBV2
clone_size: NA
j_call: TRBJ1-5
d_call: NA
cdr3_nt: TGTGCCAGCGGTTTCCCCCCCCGCGGCAATCAGCCCCAGCATTTT
cdr3_aa: CASGFPPRGNQPQHF

v_call: TRBV7-6
clone_size: NA
j_call: TRBJ2-2
d_call: NA
cdr3_nt: TGTGCCAGCAGCTTAGAGGGGTCGGTTACCGGGGAGCTGTTTTTT
cdr3_aa: CASSLEGSVTGELFF

v_call: TRBV6-1
clone_size: few
j_call: TRBJ2-2
d_call: NA
cdr3_nt: TGTGCCAGCAGTAGGGGCCTAAATACCGGGGAGCTGTTTTTT
cdr3_aa: CASSRGLNTGELFF